This is a list of T cell receptor beta chains from one sample in a study of identical twins. TCRdb analysed the 5' RACE reads with MiXCR anew, one entry per CDR3 protein. The profile covers around 160,000 distinct CDR3 sequences, with roughly 3.3% appearing a single time and 8.1% taken by the ten largest. Specimen: memory T cells sorted from blood. The receptors stem from a man younger than 35 in good health. The CDR3 runs from the conserved cysteine through the conserved F or W. The D gene is left open where the match is weak. Only some rows state a clone size, as once, few, many or a class for expanded clones.

clone_size | d_call | j_call | v_call | cdr3_nt | cdr3_aa
many | TRBD2 | TRBJ2-3 | TRBV6-2/TRBV6-3 | TGTGCCAGCAGTCAGAGGGGTAGAGGGCTAGCGGGAGGGCTGGGCACAGATACGCAGTATTTT | CASSQRGRGLAGGLGTDTQYF
many | TRBD1 | TRBJ2-1 | TRBV12-3/TRBV12-4 | TGTGCCAGCAGGACAAGTGGTTCGGGACAGGGGGTCTACAATGAGCAGTTCTTC | CASRTSGSGQGVYNEQFF
many | . | TRBJ1-2 | TRBV19 | TGTGCCAGTAAAGGACGAGGGACTAACTATGGCTACACCTTC | CASKGRGTNYGYTF
many | TRBD2 | TRBJ2-1 | TRBV27 | TGTGCCAGCAGTTTCATAGCGGGAGAAGTCAATGAGCAGTTCTTC | CASSFIAGEVNEQFF
many | . | TRBJ1-5 | TRBV5-1 | TGCGCCAGCAGTTTGGAGGGTGTCGATCAGCCCCAGCATTTT | CASSLEGVDQPQHF
many | . | TRBJ2-3 | TRBV15 | TGTGCCACCAGCAGAGATAGTATCAGGTCCCGGACGGATACGCAGTATTTT | CATSRDSIRSRTDTQYF
many | TRBD1 | TRBJ2-1 | TRBV20-1 | TGCAGTGCCACCTCTCCAAGGACAGGGAGAGATGAGCAGTTCTTC | CSATSPRTGRDEQFF
many | TRBD1 | TRBJ2-1 | TRBV9 | TGTGCCAGCAGCGCTCTACAGGGGAGCTCCTACAATGAGCAGTTCTTC | CASSALQGSSYNEQFF
many | . | TRBJ1-5 | TRBV24-1 | TGTGCCACCAGTGAGGGACGGGTCAATCAGCCCCAGCATTTT | CATSEGRVNQPQHF
many | TRBD2 | TRBJ2-3 | TRBV13 | TGTGCCAGCAGCCCTAGGAGCGGGAGTGGAGATACGCAGTATTTT | CASSPRSGSGDTQYF
many | . | TRBJ1-3 | TRBV4-3 | TGCGCCAGCAGCCAAGCTCGGGGCTACTCTGGAAACACCATATATTTT | CASSQARGYSGNTIYF
many | . | TRBJ1-2 | TRBV25-1 | TGTGCCAGCAGTGAATCGGGTCCGAACGGAGACTTCTATGGCTACACCTTC | CASSESGPNGDFYGYTF
many | TRBD2 | TRBJ2-5 | TRBV20-1 | TGCAGTGCTAGACTAGCGGGGTCGGGCGAGACCCAGTACTTC | CSARLAGSGETQYF
many | . | TRBJ2-5 | TRBV7-8 | TGTGCCAGCAGCTTAGGAGTTCTCAAAGCGGAGACCCAGTACTTC | CASSLGVLKAETQYF
many | . | TRBJ2-2 | TRBV10-3 | TGTGCCATCAGAGGGGGCACCGGGGAGCTGTTTTTT | CAIRGGTGELFF
few | . | TRBJ2-2 | TRBV4-2 | TGTGCCTCGCGACCCACGGAGGGACGGGGAAAGGCCGGGGAGCTGTTTTTT | CASRPTEGRGKAGELFF
. | TRBD1 | TRBJ2-7 | TRBV3-1 | TGTGCCAGCAGCCAAGCTGGGACAGGGGCCGAGGACTTC | CASSQAGTGAEDF
few | TRBD1 | TRBJ2-5 | TRBV7-9 | TGTGCCAGCAGCCGGACAGGGGCCGGGGAGACCCAGTACTTC | CASSRTGAGETQYF
many | TRBD2 | TRBJ2-3 | TRBV6-5 | TGTGCCAGCAGTAACCTCCCGGGACTAGCGGGAGATACGCAGTATTTT | CASSNLPGLAGDTQYF
many | . | TRBJ2-3 | TRBV3-1 | TGTGCCAGCAGCCAGTCGGACCGCGGGGAGTATTTT | CASSQSDRGEYF
many | . | TRBJ2-3 | TRBV12-3/TRBV12-4 | TGTGCCAGCAGTTTTTTTAGCGGTAGCACAGATACGCAGTATTTT | CASSFFSGSTDTQYF
many | TRBD1 | TRBJ2-2 | TRBV6-1 | TGTGCCAGCAGCCGGGGACAGGGGGATACCGGGGAGCTGTTTTTT | CASSRGQGDTGELFF
. | . | TRBJ2-1 | TRBV27 | TGTGCCAGCAGTTCCCTGGCGGGATGGTCGAATGAGCAGTTCTTC | CASSSLAGWSNEQFF
many | TRBD1 | TRBJ1-1 | TRBV7-9 | TGTGCCAGCAGCTTAGCTACGGACAGGGCTGAAGCTTTCTTT | CASSLATDRAEAFF
many | . | TRBJ1-1 | TRBV11-2 | TGTGCCAGCAGCTCCATCTCACGAGCCAACCCTGAAGCTTTCTTT | CASSSISRANPEAFF
. | . | TRBJ2-7 | TRBV5-6 | TGTGCCAGCAGCTTCCGGGCCTACGAGCAGTACTTC | CASSFRAYEQYF
many | TRBD2 | TRBJ2-7 | TRBV7-6 | TGTGCCAGCAGCTCAACGACTAGCGGGCCCTACGAGCAGTACTTC | CASSSTTSGPYEQYF
. | . | TRBJ1-5 | TRBV7-8 | TGTGCCAGCAGCTTAGCGGAGGGAATGCTTAATCAGCCCCAGCATTTT | CASSLAEGMLNQPQHF
many | . | TRBJ2-5 | TRBV10-3 | TGTGCCATCAGTGAGAACTGGGACTGGAAACAAGAGACCCAGTACTTC | CAISENWDWKQETQYF
many | . | TRBJ2-1 | TRBV7-9 | TGTGCCAGCAGCTTAGCCTCACGAGGCGGTTACAATGAGCAGTTCTTC | CASSLASRGGYNEQFF
many | . | TRBJ2-5 | TRBV7-9 | TGTGCCAGCACCTCTAGGTCGGGAAAAGAGACCCAGTACTTC | CASTSRSGKETQYF
. | . | TRBJ1-3 | TRBV15 | TGTGCCACCAGCAGAGATCCGAAAAACACCATATATTTT | CATSRDPKNTIYF
few | TRBD2 | TRBJ2-1 | TRBV10-1 | TGCGCCAGCAGTGGCGAGGGGCTAGCGGGGGGGAGCTCCTACAATGAGCAGTTCTTC | CASSGEGLAGGSSYNEQFF
many | . | TRBJ1-3 | TRBV4-2 | TGTGCCAGCAGCCAAGAGTTACGGGGGAACTCTGGAAACACCATATATTTT | CASSQELRGNSGNTIYF
many | TRBD2 | TRBJ2-3 | TRBV7-9 | TGTGCCAGCAGTCTAGCGGGGCGCACAGATACGCAGTATTTT | CASSLAGRTDTQYF
few | . | TRBJ1-2 | TRBV14 | TGTGCCAGCAGCCAAGGAAGAGCGGCCCCCTATGGCTACACCTTC | CASSQGRAAPYGYTF
many | . | TRBJ1-1 | TRBV11-3 | TGTGCCAGCAGCTTAAGGGGATTCGGTCTAGCTTTCTTT | CASSLRGFGLAFF
many | TRBD2 | TRBJ2-1 | TRBV4-1 | TGCGCGAGCGGACTAGCGGGAGGCAATGAGCAGTTCTTC | CASGLAGGNEQFF
many | TRBD2 | TRBJ2-3 | TRBV12-3/TRBV12-4 | TGTGCCACGAAGGGTGGGTCTAGCGGGACCACAGATACGCAGTATTTT | CATKGGSSGTTDTQYF
many | . | TRBJ2-2 | TRBV5-1 | TGCGCCAGCAGCCCCTTGTCAGGCACCGGGGAGCTGTTTTTT | CASSPLSGTGELFF
many | . | TRBJ2-7 | TRBV7-2 | TGTGCCAGCAGCTTAGGAGGGTCGGTTTTCGAGCAGTACTTC | CASSLGGSVFEQYF
. | . | TRBJ2-5 | TRBV15 | TGTGCCACCAGCATCCAACCGACCCGGGGGGAGACCCAGTACTTC | CATSIQPTRGETQYF
many | TRBD2 | TRBJ2-2 | TRBV20-1 | TGCAGTGCGACTGGGGAGACTAGCGGTTACACCGGGGAGCTGTTTTTT | CSATGETSGYTGELFF
many | . | TRBJ1-4 | TRBV5-1 | TGCGCCAGCAGCTTGGTGACAGCAACTAATGAAAAACTGTTTTTT | CASSLVTATNEKLFF
many | . | TRBJ2-3 | TRBV14 | TGTGCCAGCAGCCAAGATTTGGGACTTCACACAGATACGCAGTATTTT | CASSQDLGLHTDTQYF
many | . | TRBJ2-5 | TRBV19 | TGTGCCAGTAGTCGCCTCTTGGACCTACAAGAGACCCAGTACTTC | CASSRLLDLQETQYF
many | TRBD1 | TRBJ2-7 | TRBV27 | TGTGCCAGCAGAGGCAGTTACCAACAGGGGAACACCTACGAGCAGTACTTC | CASRGSYQQGNTYEQYF
. | . | TRBJ2-7 | TRBV6-2/TRBV6-3 | TGTGCCAGCAGTTACCAGCCCGGACGGACGGTTTACGAGCAGTACTTC | CASSYQPGRTVYEQYF